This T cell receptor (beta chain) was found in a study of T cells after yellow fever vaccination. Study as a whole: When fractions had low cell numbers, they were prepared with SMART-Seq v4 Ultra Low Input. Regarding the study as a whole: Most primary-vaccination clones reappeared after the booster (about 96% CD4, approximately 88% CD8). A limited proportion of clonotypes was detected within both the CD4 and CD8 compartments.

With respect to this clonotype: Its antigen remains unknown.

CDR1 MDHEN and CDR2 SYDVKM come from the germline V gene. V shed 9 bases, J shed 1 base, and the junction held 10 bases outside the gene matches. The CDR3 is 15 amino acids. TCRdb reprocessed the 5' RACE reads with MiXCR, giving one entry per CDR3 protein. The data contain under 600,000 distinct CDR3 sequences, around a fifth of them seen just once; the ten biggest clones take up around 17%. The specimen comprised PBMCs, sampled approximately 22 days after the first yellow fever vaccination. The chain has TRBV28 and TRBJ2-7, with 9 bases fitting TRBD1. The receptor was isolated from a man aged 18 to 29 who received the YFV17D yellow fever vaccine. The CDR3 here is CASSVPGTGSYEQYF. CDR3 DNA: TGTGCCAGTTCCGTTCCCGGGACAGGGTCCTACGAGCAGTACTTC. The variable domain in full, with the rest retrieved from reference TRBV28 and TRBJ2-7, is DVKVTQSSRYLVKRTGEKVFLECVQDMDHENMFWYRQDPGLGLRLIYFSYDVKMKEKGDIPEGYSVSREKKERFSLILESASTNQTSMYLCASSVPGTGSYEQYFGPGTRLTVT.